Many counts were recorded for the clone carrying this T cell receptor beta chain. Antigen specificity is unknown. The CDR3 runs 15 residues. V lost 6 bases, J lost 1 base, and 8 bases stayed unmatched. Germline CDR1 is MNHEY and CDR2 is SVGAGI. The sample originates from a study of spatial heterogeneity in lung cancer. The library protocol tagged each TCR cDNA with a unique molecular identifier. TCRdb redid the calling of the 5' RACE reads with MiXCR, one entry per CDR3 protein. This table has some 40,000 distinct CDR3 sequences, approximately 5.6% appearing once. Study conclusions and caveats: Ubiquitous expanded tumor TCRs appeared in blood more at resection than follow-up.

Time point in this sample: sample taken at primary tumor resection. The 65 or so donors had untreated early-stage non-small cell lung cancer. Whole RNA from tumor, nontumor lung or frozen PBMC was sequenced unsorted. The chain carries TRBV6-5 and TRBJ2-7; TRBD2 aligns across 8 bases. The sample in question was PBMCs, obtained at surgery. This TCR was recovered from a female donor with early-stage non-small cell lung cancer. The CDR3 here is CASSPRGGRSYEQYF. The CDR3 DNA reads TGTGCCAGCAGCCCCCGGGGGGGCCGGTCCTACGAGCAGTACTTC.